This paragraph reports one T cell receptor (beta chain). The data stem from a study of blood T cell repertoires in COVID-19. Across the whole study: Sites in the United States, Italy and Spain provided acute and convalescent COVID-19 samples. Sample material is recorded as cDNA or gDNA derived from T cells, B-cell-depleted T cells, or PBMCs.

Here immunoSEQ multiplex PCR was the method, and the copy in TCRdb shows in-frame clones only, minus some. Here the sample spans 150,000 to 250,000 clones, 75% to 85% being singletons. This CDR3 is 15 amino acids long. Per germline, CDR1 MNHEY and CDR2 SVGAGI. V lost 6 bases and J lost 7; bases outside the gene matches: 5. Sequencing used PBMCs or T cells enriched from blood (not recorded which). The clonotype originates from a man aged 40-55 years who had recovered from COVID-19. The V call is TRBV6-5, the J call TRBJ1-6, with 11 nucleotides matching TRBD1. CDR3: CASRSGTGGNSPLHF. In DNA, the CDR3 is TGTGCCAGCAGATCCGGGACAGGGGGGAATTCACCCCTCCACTTT.